What follows describes a single T cell receptor beta chain. Antigen unknown. This record belongs to a study of TIL therapy for anti-PD-1-resistant metastatic lung cancer. Sequencing used immunoSEQ v3. The repertoire was sequenced with immunoSEQ multiplex PCR; TCRdb's copy has only in-frame clones and lacks some. The data show about 21,000 clones, 78% seen once. Study observations and caveats: The baseline peripheral repertoire was partially replaced by infused TIL clonotypes that later decayed.

V dropped 5 bases and J dropped 7 bases, with 15 bases sitting between them. The germline CDR1 and CDR2 sequences are MNHEY and SMNVEV (reference sequence). The CDR3 runs 13 residues. The time point was: pre-treatment sample, taken before nivolumab and TIL therapy. The gene calls are TRBV27 and TRBJ2-7, with a possible D match to TRBD2 (6 bases). This clonotype originated in a person between 25 and 79 years old with non-small cell lung cancer. The input for sequencing was blood, taken at baseline. CDR3 sequence reads: CASSITGDREQYF. CDR3 coding DNA: TGTGCCAGCAGTATAACGGGGGATCGAGAGCAGTACTTC.